Below, one TCR beta chain is given with its context. The sample originates from a study of OX40 agonist ivuxolimab in advanced cancers. V was pared by 2 bases and J by 2 bases, with 16 bases between. This CDR3 is built from 18 residues. CDR1 and CDR2 (germline): SGHTA, FQGTGA. Repertoires were generated with immunoSEQ multiplex PCR, while TCRdb's copy carries only in-frame clones and drops some. The sample has 60,000 to 65,000 clones, 92% seen once. This TCR was recovered from an adult with an advanced solid tumor such as melanoma, head and neck, liver or kidney cancer. J is TRBJ2-6 and V is TRBV7-3; TRBD2 is a possible D gene (5 bases). The material sequenced was CD4+ or CD8+ T cells sorted from blood, taken in a trial of the OX40 agonist ivuxolimab. The CDR3 bases are TGTGCCAGCAGCTTAGCGTTCGGAGGACCCCCTGGGGCCAACGTCCTGACTTTC. This sequence encodes CASSLAFGGPPGANVLTF. Based on the CDR3 plus reference TRBV7-3 and TRBJ2-6, the full variable domain is GAGVSQTPSNKVTEKGKYVELRCDPISGHTALYWYRQSLGQGPEFLIYFQGTGAADDSGLPNDRFFAVRPEGSVSTLKIQRTERGDSAVYLCASSLAFGGPPGANVLTFGAGSRLTVL.